Reported below is one T cell receptor beta chain. This could be a read error, since a much larger clone is one nucleotide away. These data come from a study of Graves' ophthalmopathy and Graves' hyperthyroidism. For repertoire sequencing, the TCR beta CDR3 regions were amplified from RNA transcripts. HTBI primers were used in a first-round RT-PCR, which preceded a second-round multiplex PCR. MiXCR was run by TCRdb on the multiplex PCR reads, yielding one entry per CDR3 protein. The sample has 400,000 or so distinct CDR3 sequences, approximately 15% seen once. Deletions cut 0 bases from V and 2 bases from J, with 4 bases between. This CDR3 comprises 13 residues. Germline CDR1 reads SGHTA; CDR2 reads FQGTGA.

Source material: peripheral blood. This TCR was sampled from a woman in her late teens or twenties with stable Graves' hyperthyroidism. The rearrangement joins TRBV7-3 to TRBJ1-1; D remains unclear. CDR3 nucleotide sequence: TGTGCCAGCAGCTTAACAATAAACACTGAAGCTTTCTTT. Translation: CASSLTINTEAFF.